This TCR beta chain is from a study of T cell repertoires in cytomegalovirus infection. TCRdb recomputed calls from the reads with MiXCR, one row per CDR3 protein. Here the sample spans 150,000 to 200,000 distinct CDR3 sequences, 28% being singletons. The V gene end was trimmed by 6 bases and the J gene end by 7 bases; junction bases not matched to a gene: 3. CDR1 is LNHDA and CDR2 is SQIVND in the germline V gene (reference sequence). The length of the CDR3 is 13 residues. This clonotype was counted a few times. Sequencing used PBMCs. The sequence was collected from a human donor in good health (CMV status not recorded). Some clones in this sample may be carry-over from other donors' samples. This chain joins TRBV19 and TRBJ2-4; TRBD1 matches at 10 bases. The CDR3 DNA reads as TGTGCCAGTAGCGGACAGGGGGGGAACATTCAGTACTTC. Amino acid sequence: CASSGQGGNIQYF.